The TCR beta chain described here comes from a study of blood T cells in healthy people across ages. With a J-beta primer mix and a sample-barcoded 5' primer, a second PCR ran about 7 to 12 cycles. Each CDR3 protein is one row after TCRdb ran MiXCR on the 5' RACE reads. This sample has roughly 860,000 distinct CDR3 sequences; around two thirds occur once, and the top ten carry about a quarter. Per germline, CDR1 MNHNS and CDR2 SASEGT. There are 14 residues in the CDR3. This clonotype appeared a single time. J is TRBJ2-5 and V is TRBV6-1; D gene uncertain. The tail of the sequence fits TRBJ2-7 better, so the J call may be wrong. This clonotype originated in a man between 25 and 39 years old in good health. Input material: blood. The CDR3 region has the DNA TGTGCCAGCAGTGAGCTCTTAGAGGTATACGAGCAGTACTTC. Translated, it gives CASSELLEVYEQYF.